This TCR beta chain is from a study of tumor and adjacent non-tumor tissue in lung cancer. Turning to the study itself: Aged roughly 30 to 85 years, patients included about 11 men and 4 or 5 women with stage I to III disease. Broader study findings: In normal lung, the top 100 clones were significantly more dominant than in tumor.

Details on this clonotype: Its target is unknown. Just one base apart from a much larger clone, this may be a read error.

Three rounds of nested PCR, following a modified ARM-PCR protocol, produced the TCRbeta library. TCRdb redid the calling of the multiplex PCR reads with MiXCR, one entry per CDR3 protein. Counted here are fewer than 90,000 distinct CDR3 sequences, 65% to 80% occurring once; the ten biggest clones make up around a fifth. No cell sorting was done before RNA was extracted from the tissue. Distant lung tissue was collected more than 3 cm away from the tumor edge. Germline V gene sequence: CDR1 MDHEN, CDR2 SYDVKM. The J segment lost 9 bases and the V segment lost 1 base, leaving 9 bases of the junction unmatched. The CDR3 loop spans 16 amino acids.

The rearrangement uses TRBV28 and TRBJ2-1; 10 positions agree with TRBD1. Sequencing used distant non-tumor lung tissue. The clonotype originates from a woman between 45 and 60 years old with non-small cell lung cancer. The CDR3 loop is CASSLLDDRGRGEQFF. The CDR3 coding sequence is TGTGCCAGCAGTTTATTGGATGACAGGGGGCGCGGTGAGCAGTTCTTC.